The present T cell receptor (beta chain) was sequenced within a study of blood T cell repertoires in COVID-19. For the study at large: Material from acute and convalescent COVID-19 was sourced from the United States, Italy and Spain. The analysed material was cDNA or gDNA that came from T cells, B-cell-depleted T cells, or PBMCs.

In the original analysis: Estimated nucleated cell counts came from reference gene primer amplification. TCRdb keeps only in-frame clones here, not all; method: immunoSEQ multiplex PCR. Clonal size and the V and J genes are those of that table, whereas D and trimming came from the DNA. This sample has roughly 160,000 clones, with about 87% found just once. Patients of the Seattle cohort, enrolled during active infection, were followed longitudinally. V lost 1 base to trimming and J lost 4 bases; unmatched junction nucleotides: 3. The CDR3 runs to 14 residues. Germline loops: CDR1 LGHDT, CDR2 YNNKEL (reference sequence).

Sequencing input: peripheral blood. The chain employs TRBV3-1 (or the pseudogene TRBV3-2) and TRBJ1-1, with 7 bases fitting TRBD1. The TCR originated in a woman aged 70-85 years with COVID-19, enrolled during active disease. The CDR3 spells CASSQGGGSTEAFF. In DNA form, the CDR3 reads TGTGCCAGCAGCCAAGGAGGGGGCTCCACTGAAGCTTTCTTT.